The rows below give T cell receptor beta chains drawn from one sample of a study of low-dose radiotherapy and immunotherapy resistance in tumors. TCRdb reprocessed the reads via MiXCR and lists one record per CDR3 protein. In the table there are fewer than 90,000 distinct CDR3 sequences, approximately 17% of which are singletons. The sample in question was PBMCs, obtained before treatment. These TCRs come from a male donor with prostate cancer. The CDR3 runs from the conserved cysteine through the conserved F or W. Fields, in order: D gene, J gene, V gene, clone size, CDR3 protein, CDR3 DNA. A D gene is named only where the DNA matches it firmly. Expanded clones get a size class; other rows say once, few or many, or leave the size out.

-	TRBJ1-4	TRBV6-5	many	CASTATATNEKLFF	TGTGCCAGCACCGCCACGGCAACTAATGAAAAACTGTTTTTT
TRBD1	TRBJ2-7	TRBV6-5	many	CASSTLTGVQYF	TGTGCCAGCAGTACTCTGACAGGGGTGCAGTACTTC
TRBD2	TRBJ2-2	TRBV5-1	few	CASCSSGQTGELFF	TGCGCCAGCTGTTCTAGCGGCCAAACCGGGGAGCTGTTTTTT
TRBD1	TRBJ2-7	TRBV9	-	CASSPMGQGFDEQYF	TGTGCCAGCAGCCCGATGGGACAGGGGTTCGACGAGCAGTACTTC
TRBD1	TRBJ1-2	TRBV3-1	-	CASSSRTGSEGYTF	TGTGCCAGCAGCTCACGGACAGGGTCGGAGGGCTACACCTTC
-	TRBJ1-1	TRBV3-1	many	CASSQGPEAFF	TGTGCCAGCAGCCAAGGTCCTGAAGCTTTCTTT
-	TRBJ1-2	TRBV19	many	CASSLGGLYGYTF	TGTGCCAGTAGTTTGGGGGGATTGTATGGCTACACCTTC
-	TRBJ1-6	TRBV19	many	CASSIVGQLNSPLHF	TGTGCCAGTAGTATAGTCGGACAACTGAATTCACCCCTCCACTTT
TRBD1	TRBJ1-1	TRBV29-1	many	CSVDRSSTEAFF	TGCAGCGTGGACAGGTCGAGCACTGAAGCTTTCTTT
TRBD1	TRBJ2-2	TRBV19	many	CASSSWTGVSGELFF	TGTGCCAGTAGTAGCTGGACAGGGGTGTCCGGGGAGCTGTTTTTT
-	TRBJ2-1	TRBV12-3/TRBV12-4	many	CATSSGKLRFSYNEQFF	TGTGCCACCTCCTCGGGGAAGTTAAGGTTCTCCTACAATGAGCAGTTCTTC
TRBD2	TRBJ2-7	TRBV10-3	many	CAISFGGGNEQYF	TGTGCCATCAGTTTTGGGGGAGGGAACGAGCAGTACTTC
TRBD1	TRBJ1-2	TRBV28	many	CASSVQGARGYGYTF	TGTGCCAGCAGTGTACAGGGGGCGCGTGGCTATGGCTACACCTTC
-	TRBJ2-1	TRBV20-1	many	CSARGMASRGAEQFF	TGCAGTGCTAGAGGGATGGCTAGCAGGGGGGCTGAGCAGTTCTTC
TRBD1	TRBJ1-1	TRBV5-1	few	CASSLVRTGSSKGTTEAFF	TGCGCCAGCAGCTTGGTCAGGACAGGGAGTTCGAAAGGTACCACTGAAGCTTTCTTT
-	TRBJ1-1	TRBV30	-	CAWIWRDTEAFF	TGTGCCTGGATTTGGCGGGACACTGAAGCTTTCTTT